Listed here are 16 T cell receptor beta chains from one sample, sequenced in a study of T cells after yellow fever vaccination (dated by TCRdb to between 2018 and 2021). Library method: 5' RACE. The instrument was an Illumina NovaSeq 6000. TCRdb reran the public reads through fastp at Q25 and MiXCR, keeping productive beta chains. Each record represents a unique CDR3 protein, reported with the most common genes and DNA among its rows. Recorded for this sample are some 340,000 distinct CDR3 sequences; roughly 10% of them occurred a single time. The top ten clonotypes cover less than 3.5% of the sample. This specimen's treatment or condition label, interpreted: live attenuated yellow fever vaccine strain. The sample was CD4+ T cells sorted from PBMCs, taken 45 days after the yellow fever booster vaccination. These receptors came from a man aged 18-30 years who received the YFV17D yellow fever vaccine.

This clonotype has more than one count but fewer than ten. The chain uses TRBV27 and TRBJ1-5; D is ambiguous. Germline V CDR1 and CDR2: MNHEY, SMNVEV (reference sequence). The V end lost 5 bases, the J end lost 6 bases, and 8 bases lay between the germline ends. The CDR3 extends over 12 amino acids. CDR3 residues: CASSAGGQPQHF. CDR3 in DNA: TGTGCCAGCAGTGCCGGAGGTCAGCCCCAGCATTTT.

The chain joins TRBV4-3 to TRBJ1-5, with a weak D call TRBD1 (5 bases). V lost 4 bases, J lost 5 bases, and 9 bases lay in between. The CDR3 is 13 residues long. Per germline, CDR1 LGHNA and CDR2 YSLEER. The CDR3 spells CASSRGSDQPQHF. The CDR3 DNA sequence: TGCGCCAGCAGCCGGGGGTCCGATCAGCCCCAGCATTTT.

The genes are TRBV12-3 or TRBV12-4 and TRBJ1-2; D gene unclear. Between the trimmed V and J ends, which lost 2 bases and 6 bases, there was a span of 13 bases. CDR3 length equals 14 residues. For the CDR3, the DNA is TGTGCCAGCAGTTTAACCGCGGCAGAGAATGGCTACACCTTC. Encoded protein: CASSLTAAENGYTF.

The sample holds many counts of this clonotype. The rearrangement links TRBV5-1 to TRBJ2-5; tentatively, D is TRBD2 (6 bases). V lost 2 bases to trimming and J lost 1 base, with 12 bases between them. Germline V CDR1 and CDR2: SGHRS, YFSETQ. This CDR3 region has 15 residues. The CDR3 coding sequence is TGCGCCAGCAGCTTCCGTAGCGGATTCCAAGAGACCCAGTACTTC. It codes for CASSFRSGFQETQYF.

CDR3 in amino acids: CASSDWDGYTF. CDR3 DNA: TGTGCCAGCAGTGATTGGGATGGCTACACCTTC. The rearrangement uses TRBV6-1 and TRBJ1-2; D ambiguous. Deletions cut 3 bases from V and 6 bases from J, with 5 bases between. The CDR3 is made up of 11 amino acids. CDR1 is MNHNS and CDR2 is SASEGT in the germline V gene.

The chain combines TRBV7-3 with TRBJ2-1; unclear D gene. Germline V gene lookup returns CDR1 SGHTA and CDR2 FQGTGA. V lost 1 base and J lost 6, with 10 bases in between. CDR3 length equals 14 residues. CDR3 sequence reads: CASSLIVPGNEQFF. In DNA, the CDR3 is TGTGCCAGCAGCTTAATTGTCCCGGGCAATGAGCAGTTCTTC.

The chain has TRBV5-4 and TRBJ2-7; the match to TRBD1 covers 7 bases. The CDR3 has 13 amino acids. With 0 bases clipped from V and 5 bases from J, the junction kept 2 bases outside the gene matches. Looked up from germline, CDR1 is SGHNT and CDR2 is YYREEE (reference sequence). Here the CDR3 reads CASSLVDRDEQYV. CDR3 DNA sequence: TGTGCCAGCAGCTTGGTCGACAGGGACGAGCAGTACGTC.

The sample holds many counts of this clonotype. The V gene is TRBV11-2, the J gene TRBJ1-6; no clear D gene. Looked up from germline, CDR1 is SGHAT and CDR2 is FQNNGV. V lost 2 bases, J lost 7 bases, and 9 bases lay in between. The CDR3 contains 14 residues. The CDR3: CASSLSQRNSPLHF. CDR3 DNA sequence: TGTGCCAGCAGCTTATCACAGAGGAATTCACCCCTCCACTTT. The entire variable domain, with the rest obtained from reference TRBV11-2 and TRBJ1-6, is as follows: EAGVAQSPRYKIIEKRQSVAFWCNPISGHATLYWYQQILGQGPKLLIQFQNNGVVDDSQLPKDRFSAERLKGVDSTLKIQPAKLEDSAVYLCASSLSQRNSPLHFGNGTRLTVT.

This clonotype has more than one count but fewer than ten. The chain couples TRBV5-1 to TRBJ1-1; 7 nucleotides agree with TRBD1. The CDR3 has 14 residues. Trimming cost V 1 base and J 4 bases; bases outside gene matches: 4. Germline V gene sequence: CDR1 SGHRS, CDR2 YFSETQ. CDR3: CASSLTAGGTEAFF. CDR3 in DNA: TGCGCCAGCAGCTTGACCGCAGGGGGCACTGAAGCTTTCTTT.

In its sample, this clonotype was seen a few times. This rearrangement joins TRBV27 to TRBJ2-2; maybe TRBD1 (7 bases). V lost 2 bases to trimming and J lost 3 bases, with 13 bases between them. The CDR3 runs to 16 residues. Germline CDR1 reads MNHEY; CDR2 reads SMNVEV (reference sequence). The CDR3: CASSLHSRGDTGELFF. CDR3 DNA: TGTGCCAGCAGTTTACATAGCAGGGGGGACACCGGGGAGCTGTTTTTT.

The chain couples TRBV7-2 to TRBJ1-4; D unclear. V was clipped by 0 bases and J by 8 bases, with 13 bases between them. There are 15 residues in the CDR3. In germline, CDR1 is SGHTA, CDR2 FQGNSA. The CDR3 region has the DNA TGTGCCAGCAGCTTAGCCGCGGGGATGAGGGAAAAACTGTTTTTT. The encoded protein is CASSLAAGMREKLFF.

The chain couples TRBV7-2 to TRBJ2-3; 7 bases map to TRBD1. With 0 bases clipped from V and 0 bases from J, the junction kept 3 bases outside the gene matches. Germline values: CDR1 SGHTA, CDR2 FQGNSA. The CDR3 length is 16 residues. CDR3 in DNA: TGTGCCAGCAGCTTAGCACAGGGGTCTAGCACAGATACGCAGTATTTT. Translating gives CASSLAQGSSTDTQYF.

This clonotype was counted only a few times. The rearrangement links TRBV20-1 to TRBJ1-1, with D perhaps TRBD1 (5 bases). V lost 0 bases, J lost 4 bases, and 15 bases lay in between. Germline V gene lookup returns CDR1 DFQATT and CDR2 SNEGSKA (reference sequence). The CDR3 has 15 residues. This chain's CDR3 is CSARDPRDSATEAFF. For the CDR3, the DNA is TGCAGTGCTAGAGATCCCAGGGATTCGGCCACTGAAGCTTTCTTT.

The rearrangement uses TRBV9 and TRBJ1-6; 10 nucleotides agree with TRBD1. V gave up 3 bases and J gave up 10 bases; unmatched junction bases: 10. The CDR3 totals 16 residues. Germline V gene sequence: CDR1 SGDLS, CDR2 YYNGEE. CDR3 in DNA: TGTGCCAGCAGCGGGGGGATCGGGACAGGGGCATCACCCCTCCACTTT. Its protein is CASSGGIGTGASPLHF.

The chain uses TRBV5-1 and TRBJ2-2, with 12 bases lining up with TRBD1. This CDR3 contains 17 residues. Germline-derived CDR1 and CDR2 are SGHRS and YFSETQ. V trimming: 2 bases; J trimming: 5 bases; junction bases outside the gene matches: 7. CDR3 sequence: CASSLGTGGLWTGELFF. CDR3 nucleotide sequence: TGCGCCAGCAGCTTAGGGACAGGGGGCTTGTGGACCGGGGAGCTGTTTTTT. Combining the CDR3 with reference TRBV5-1 and TRBJ2-2 gives the whole variable domain KAGVTQTPRYLIKTRGQQVTLSCSPISGHRSVSWYQQTPGQGLQFLFEYFSETQRNKGNFPGRFSGRQFSNSRSEMNVSTLELGDSALYLCASSLGTGGLWTGELFFGEGSRLTVL.

The genes are TRBV5-4 and TRBJ2-1; 14 bases line up with TRBD2. With V trimmed by 4 bases and J by 6 bases, 6 bases remained unmatched. The CDR3 loop spans 16 amino acids. The germline V gene has CDR1 SGHNT and CDR2 YYREEE (reference sequence). CDR3 nucleotide sequence: TGTGCCAGCAGCCGGGGACTAGCGGGGGCTGGCAATGAGCAGTTCTTC. It codes for CASSRGLAGAGNEQFF. The full variable domain, with the rest looked up from reference TRBV5-4 and TRBJ2-1, is ETGVTQSPTHLIKTRGQQVTLRCSSQSGHNTVSWYQQALGQGPQFIFQYYREEENGRGNFPPRFSGLQFPNYSSELNVNALELDDSALYLCASSRGLAGAGNEQFFGPGTRLTVL.